Below, 30 T cell receptor beta chains from the same sample are listed, as sequenced in a study of early T cells in non-severe SARS-CoV-2 infection. Each CDR3 protein gets one entry after TCRdb re-called the 5' RACE reads with MiXCR. The sample has tens of thousands of distinct CDR3 sequences, 8.7% seen once; the top ten hold 3.9%. The sample was whole blood, taken at baseline. These receptors originate from an adult who was a healthcare worker with PCR-confirmed SARS-CoV-2 infection or an uninfected control (not recorded which).

This clonotype was detected only a few times. The J gene is TRBJ2-3, the V gene TRBV6-1; 9 bases agree with TRBD2. The V gene's germline CDR1 is MNHNS and CDR2 SASEGT. The CDR3 runs 13 residues. The V and J ends lost 4 bases and 6 bases, in that order; junction bases with no gene match: 2. CDR3 loop: CASSGGLADTQYF. CDR3 coding DNA: TGTGCCAGCAGTGGAGGACTAGCGGATACGCAGTATTTT.

This clonotype was found a few times. The chain links TRBV5-1 to TRBJ2-2, with 8 bases matching TRBD1. Germline assignment: CDR1 SGHRS and CDR2 YFSETQ. J gave up 4 bases and V 4 bases, and 3 bases lay outside the gene matches. The CDR3 runs 14 residues. Here the CDR3 reads CASSRTGITGELFF. The CDR3, as DNA: TGCGCCAGCAGCCGGACAGGGATCACCGGGGAGCTGTTTTTT.

This chain joins TRBV18 and TRBJ2-7, with D possibly matching TRBD1 (6 bases). Per the germline V gene, CDR1 is KGHSH and CDR2 is LQKENI. The length of the CDR3 is 13 residues. Trimming stripped 3 bases from V and 4 bases from J, with 10 bases between. This chain's CDR3 is CASSPQGLYEQYF. The CDR3 region has the DNA TGTGCCAGCTCACCCCAGGGGCTGTACGAGCAGTACTTC.

The chain joins TRBV6-2 or TRBV6-3 to TRBJ2-7, with a possible D match to TRBD1 (6 bases). Trimming took 2 bases from V and 2 from J, leaving 10 bases between them. The CDR3 has 14 residues. CDR1 and CDR2 from the germline V gene are MNHEY and SVGEGT. The CDR3 region has the DNA TGTGCCAGCAGTTACCAGGGGCGGACCTACGAGCAGTACTTC. Translation: CASSYQGRTYEQYF.

This clonotype was found many times. The gene calls are TRBV6-6 and TRBJ2-1; maybe TRBD2 (6 bases). Trimming shortened V by 4 bases and J by 9 bases, and 13 bases separated the two germline ends. CDR1 is MNHNY, CDR2 SVGAGI, per germline (reference sequence). The CDR3 totals 13 residues. This CDR3 is CASSFTGGSEQFF. CDR3 DNA: TGTGCCAGCAGTTTCACTGGGGGGAGTGAGCAGTTCTTC.

The chain links TRBV9 to TRBJ2-6; a weak D match, TRBD2 (5 bases). Trimming pared 4 bases from V and 0 bases from J, leaving 20 bases between. The germline CDR1 and CDR2 sequences are SGDLS and YYNGEE. CDR3 size: 19 residues. CDR3 sequence reads: CASSPHLQDGLSGANVLTF. The CDR3 DNA sequence: TGTGCCAGCAGCCCCCACCTCCAGGACGGACTCTCTGGGGCCAACGTCCTGACTTTC.

The chain couples TRBV10-3 to TRBJ2-3, with 14 positions matching TRBD2. Trimming removed 7 bases from V and 6 bases from J; junction bases left unmatched: 9. CDR3 length equals 16 residues. Germline V gene data show CDR1 as ENHRY and CDR2 as SYGVKD. In DNA form, the CDR3 reads TGTGCCATCAACCCAGGGACTAGCGGGAGAAAGGATACGCAGTATTTT. Translating gives CAINPGTSGRKDTQYF.

This clonotype occurred a few times. The chain couples TRBV19 to TRBJ2-1, with TRBD2 identical over 9 bases. The J segment lost 10 bases and the V segment lost 5 bases, leaving 18 bases of the junction unmatched. This CDR3 has 17 amino acids. Germline CDR1 and CDR2: LNHDA and SQIVND (reference sequence). The CDR3 DNA sequence: TGTGCCAGTAGTGGAAGATCCGGGACTAGCCTGGTTGTCGAGCAGTTCTTC. It is translated as CASSGRSGTSLVVEQFF.

V gene TRBV5-6 combines with J gene TRBJ2-1; 8 bases fit TRBD2. Germline V lookup: CDR1 SGHDT, CDR2 YYEEEE. The CDR3 runs to 15 residues. Trimming took 0 bases from V and 5 from J; bases not matched to a gene: 4. The CDR3 protein is CASSLGLAFHNEQFF. The CDR3 DNA is TGTGCCAGCAGCTTGGGACTAGCGTTTCACAATGAGCAGTTCTTC.

This clonotype was seen ten or more times. The chain employs TRBV7-9 and TRBJ2-1; D is unclear. The CDR3 consists of 15 residues. V shed 1 base and J shed 7 bases, with 14 bases lying between them. Per the germline V gene, CDR1 is SEHNR and CDR2 is FQNEAQ (reference sequence). The CDR3 nucleotides are TGTGCCAGCAGCTTAGTTGGCGGCTCTTGGAATGAGCAGTTCTTC. It yields the protein CASSLVGGSWNEQFF.

J is TRBJ2-1 and V is TRBV5-1, with TRBD2 identical over 13 bases. Germline V gene sequence: CDR1 SGHRS, CDR2 YFSETQ. The CDR3 totals 15 residues. The ends lost 2 bases at V and 8 bases at J; junction bases unmatched: 4. The DNA of the CDR3 is TGCGCCAGCAGCTTCGGGACTAGCGGGGTCGATGAGCAGTTCTTC. Its protein is CASSFGTSGVDEQFF. Based on the CDR3 plus reference TRBV5-1 and TRBJ2-1, the full variable domain is KAGVTQTPRYLIKTRGQQVTLSCSPISGHRSVSWYQQTPGQGLQFLFEYFSETQRNKGNFPGRFSGRQFSNSRSEMNVSTLELGDSALYLCASSFGTSGVDEQFFGPGTRLTVL.

The chain's CDR3 is CASKYGIQETQYF. CDR3 nucleotide sequence: TGTGCTAGTAAATACGGGATCCAAGAGACCCAGTACTTC. This rearrangement joins TRBV12-5 to TRBJ2-5, with a weak D call TRBD2 (5 bases). Trimming removed 8 bases at V and 1 base at J, with 11 bases between. CDR1 and CDR2 (germline): LGHNT, FRNRAP. The CDR3 contains 13 residues.

This clonotype was counted a few times. This chain joins TRBV28 and TRBJ2-7, with TRBD1 matching over 11 bases. V shed 4 bases, J shed 3 bases, and the junction held 14 bases outside the gene matches. Germline CDR1 and CDR2: MDHEN and SYDVKM. This CDR3 spans 18 amino acids. Here the CDR3 reads CASSSWGQGERHNYEQYF. In DNA form, the CDR3 reads TGTGCCAGCAGTTCTTGGGGACAGGGGGAACGCCACAACTACGAGCAGTACTTC.

This clonotype turned up a few times. V gene TRBV6-6 combines with J gene TRBJ2-7, with D hard to call. CDR3 length: 14 residues. Germline CDR1 is MNHNY and CDR2 is SVGAGI (reference sequence). Trimming left V 7 bases short and J 3 bases short, with 16 bases between. The CDR3, as DNA: TGTGCCAGCATCGACCCTGGACGGAACTACGAGCAGTACTTC. It specifies CASIDPGRNYEQYF.

The chain carries TRBV3-1 and TRBJ1-2; TRBD1 might be the D (5 bases). Germline CDR1 LGHDT, CDR2 YNNKEL (reference sequence). Trimming left V 1 base short and J 2 bases short, with 5 bases between. This CDR3 contains 13 residues. DNA for the CDR3: TGTGCCAGCAGCCAAGGACAGAACTATGGCTACACCTTC. Protein product: CASSQGQNYGYTF.

This chain links TRBV5-1 with TRBJ2-2; 7 positions match TRBD2. Germline CDR1 reads SGHRS; CDR2 reads YFSETQ. V gave up 4 bases and J gave up 4 bases; unmatched junction bases: 10. This CDR3 contains 16 residues. CDR3: CASSNVPGTTTGELFF. The CDR3 coding sequence is TGCGCCAGCAGCAATGTCCCCGGGACTACCACCGGGGAGCTGTTTTTT. The full variable domain, its missing parts supplied by reference TRBV5-1 and TRBJ2-2, is KAGVTQTPRYLIKTRGQQVTLSCSPISGHRSVSWYQQTPGQGLQFLFEYFSETQRNKGNFPGRFSGRQFSNSRSEMNVSTLELGDSALYLCASSNVPGTTTGELFFGEGSRLTVL.

This clonotype came up many times. The chain carries TRBV12-5 and TRBJ1-5, with D maybe TRBD1 (5 bases). This CDR3 contains 13 residues. The germline V and J ends were trimmed by 6 bases and 3 bases, with 9 bases remaining between them. Per germline, CDR1 LGHNT and CDR2 FRNRAP. CDR3 nucleotide sequence: TGTGCTAGTGGGCGGGGGTACAATCAGCCCCAGCATTTT. Protein sequence: CASGRGYNQPQHF.

This clonotype was detected many times. J is TRBJ2-7 and V is TRBV2; D is unresolved. The germline V gene has CDR1 SNHLY and CDR2 FYNNEI. The CDR3 has 14 amino acids. The V and J ends lost 1 base and 6 bases respectively, with 13 bases between them. The CDR3 sequence is CASSEVALTLEQYF. DNA for the CDR3: TGTGCCAGCAGTGAAGTAGCCTTGACCCTCGAGCAGTACTTC.

This clonotype was counted ten times or more. V usage is TRBV20-1 and J usage is TRBJ2-7; the D gene could be TRBD1 or TRBD2 (6 bases each). CDR3 size: 13 residues. The V gene's germline CDR1 is DFQATT and CDR2 SNEGSKA (reference sequence). The ends were cut back, 7 bases at V and 9 bases at J, with 22 bases in the middle. The CDR3: CSGGAISRELQYF. DNA of the CDR3: TGCAGTGGGGGGGCGATAAGCCGTGAATTGCAGTACTTC.

This clonotype has only a few counts. The gene calls are TRBV29-1 and TRBJ1-2; D is possibly TRBD1 (6 bases). CDR1 and CDR2 (germline): SQVTM, ANQGSEA. The CDR3 length is 12 residues. Deletions cut 4 bases from V and 3 bases from J, with 9 bases between. DNA for the CDR3: TGCAGCGTTGGTCACAGGGACTATGGCTACACCTTC. Its protein is CSVGHRDYGYTF.

V gene TRBV3-1 combines with J gene TRBJ2-1, with 11 bases matching TRBD2. The CDR3 length is 16 residues. CDR1 LGHDT and CDR2 YNNKEL come from the germline V gene (reference sequence). Unmatched junction bases numbered 5, after V lost 1 base and J lost 6 bases. DNA of the CDR3: TGTGCCAGCAGCCAAGTCCTAGCGGGGGGCCTCAATGAGCAGTTCTTC. Translated: CASSQVLAGGLNEQFF.

The sample holds a few counts of this clonotype. The V and J genes are TRBV4-1 and TRBJ2-7; possible D gene TRBD1, 5 bases. V was pared by 0 bases and J by 5 bases, with 11 bases between. Per germline, CDR1 MGHRA and CDR2 YSYEKL. CDR3 length: 14 residues. The CDR3 nucleotides read TGCGCCAGCAGCCAAGAGGCAGGGATCCACGAGCAGTACTTC. Residues: CASSQEAGIHEQYF.

This clonotype was counted a few times. The V and J genes are TRBV12-3 or TRBV12-4 and TRBJ2-7; D not certain. Trimming removed 7 bases at V and 2 bases at J, with 15 bases between. The CDR3 contains 14 residues. The CDR3, as DNA: TGTGCCAGCACCCGCGCTGGGCACGCCTACGAGCAGTACTTC. Its translation is CASTRAGHAYEQYF.

The V call is TRBV10-3, the J call TRBJ2-1; no clear D. V lost 6 bases to trimming and J lost 4 bases, with 10 bases between them. This CDR3 has 13 residues. Germline V gene data show CDR1 as ENHRY and CDR2 as SYGVKD. CDR3 amino acids: CAISPGRYNEQFF. As DNA, the CDR3 is TGTGCCATCAGCCCTGGACGGTACAATGAGCAGTTCTTC.

This clonotype has at least ten counts. The chain employs TRBV5-1 and TRBJ1-1; D gene ambiguous. Trimming left V 5 bases short and J 5 bases short, with 13 bases between. The CDR3 contains 13 residues. CDR1 and CDR2 (germline): SGHRS, YFSETQ. CDR3 sequence (DNA): TGCGCCAGCAGGCTTGAGCCGGGGACTGAAGCTTTCTTT. Its protein is CASRLEPGTEAFF. The full variable domain, completed using reference TRBV5-1 and TRBJ1-1, is KAGVTQTPRYLIKTRGQQVTLSCSPISGHRSVSWYQQTPGQGLQFLFEYFSETQRNKGNFPGRFSGRQFSNSRSEMNVSTLELGDSALYLCASRLEPGTEAFFGQGTRLTVV.

This clonotype showed up many times. The rearrangement links TRBV19 to TRBJ2-3; D ambiguous. There are 14 residues in the CDR3. CDR1 and CDR2 (germline): LNHDA, SQIVND (reference sequence). Trimming stripped 3 bases from V and 4 bases from J, with 11 bases between. The CDR3 DNA follows: TGTGCCAGTAGTATTATGACGTCCGCAGATACGCAGTATTTT. It is translated as CASSIMTSADTQYF. Drawing the rest from reference TRBV19 and TRBJ2-3, the complete variable domain is DGGITQSPKYLFRKEGQNVTLSCEQNLNHDAMYWYRQDPGQGLRLIYYSQIVNDFQKGDIAEGYSVSREKKESFPLTVTSAQKNPTAFYLCASSIMTSADTQYFGPGTRLTVL.

This clonotype showed up many times. The chain employs TRBV18 and TRBJ2-1; D not resolved. This CDR3 comprises 13 residues. Germline V gene sequence: CDR1 KGHSH, CDR2 LQKENI. V was cut by 8 bases and J by 3 bases, with 11 bases left in between. CDR3: CASTTQVYNEQFF. The CDR3 DNA is TGTGCCAGCACGACGCAAGTCTACAATGAGCAGTTCTTC.

This clonotype was counted at least ten times. The chain joins TRBV29-1 to TRBJ1-3; D not resolved. The ends were cut back, 4 bases at V and 0 bases at J, with 25 bases in the middle. CDR3 length: 19 amino acids. The germline V gene encodes CDR1 SQVTM and CDR2 ANQGSEA. The CDR3 protein is CSVALQVPTGNYSGNTIYF. CDR3 coding DNA: TGCAGCGTTGCACTGCAGGTCCCCACCGGTAACTACTCTGGAAACACCATATATTTT.

This clonotype was picked up a small number of times. The rearrangement joins TRBV27 to TRBJ1-1, with 9 nucleotides matching TRBD1. The J segment lost 3 bases and the V segment lost 5 bases, leaving 13 bases of the junction unmatched. Germline assignment: CDR1 MNHEY and CDR2 SMNVEV (reference sequence). CDR3 length equals 17 residues. The CDR3 bases are TGTGCCAGCAGTCTTGCCGGGACAGGGTCGTTGTACACTGAAGCTTTCTTT. Protein sequence: CASSLAGTGSLYTEAFF.

The rearrangement links TRBV4-1 to TRBJ2-1; D is possibly TRBD1 (6 bases). Trimming stripped 0 bases from V and 6 bases from J, with 12 bases between. The CDR3 has 15 residues. Germline CDR1 is MGHRA and CDR2 is YSYEKL. In DNA, the CDR3 is TGCGCCAGCAGCCAAGAGAGGGGGACGGGCAATGAGCAGTTCTTC. Amino acid sequence: CASSQERGTGNEQFF.